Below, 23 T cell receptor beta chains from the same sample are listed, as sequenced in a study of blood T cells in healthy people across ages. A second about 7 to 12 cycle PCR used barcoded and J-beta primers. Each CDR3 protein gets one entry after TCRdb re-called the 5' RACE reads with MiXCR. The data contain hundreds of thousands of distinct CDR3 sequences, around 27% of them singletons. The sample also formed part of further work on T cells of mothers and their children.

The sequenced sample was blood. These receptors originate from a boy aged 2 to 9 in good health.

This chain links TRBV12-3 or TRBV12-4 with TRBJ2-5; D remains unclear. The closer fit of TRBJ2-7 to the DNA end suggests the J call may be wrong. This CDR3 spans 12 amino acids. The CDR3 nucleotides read TGTGCCAGCAGTTCGTCGAGATACGAGCAGTACTTC. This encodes CASSSSRYEQYF.

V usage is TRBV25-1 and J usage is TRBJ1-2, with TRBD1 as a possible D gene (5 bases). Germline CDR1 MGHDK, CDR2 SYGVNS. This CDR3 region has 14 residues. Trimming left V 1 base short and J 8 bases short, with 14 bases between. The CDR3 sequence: CASSEFGMGDGYTF. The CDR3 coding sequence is TGTGCCAGCAGTGAATTCGGTATGGGGGACGGCTACACCTTC.

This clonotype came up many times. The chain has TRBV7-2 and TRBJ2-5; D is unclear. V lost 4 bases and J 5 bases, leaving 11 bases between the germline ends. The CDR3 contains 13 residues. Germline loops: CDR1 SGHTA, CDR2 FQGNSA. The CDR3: CASSSGLRETQYF. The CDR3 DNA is TGTGCCAGCAGCTCGGGTCTGCGGGAGACCCAGTACTTC.

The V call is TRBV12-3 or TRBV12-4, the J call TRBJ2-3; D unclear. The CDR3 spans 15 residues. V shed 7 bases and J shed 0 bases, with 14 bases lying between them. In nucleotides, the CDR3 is TGTGCCAGCACCACACTCCTATTAAGCACAGATACGCAGTATTTT. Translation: CASTTLLLSTDTQYF.

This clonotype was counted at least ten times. The CDR3 here is CASSQQGGPGEKLFF. In DNA form, the CDR3 reads TGTGCCAGCAGCCAACAGGGCGGCCCTGGTGAAAAACTGTTTTTT. V and J are TRBV14 and TRBJ1-4; a possible D gene is TRBD1 (5 bases). Germline V gene lookup returns CDR1 SGHDN and CDR2 FVKESK. The ends were cut back, 2 bases at V and 7 bases at J, with 14 bases in the middle. The CDR3 totals 15 residues.

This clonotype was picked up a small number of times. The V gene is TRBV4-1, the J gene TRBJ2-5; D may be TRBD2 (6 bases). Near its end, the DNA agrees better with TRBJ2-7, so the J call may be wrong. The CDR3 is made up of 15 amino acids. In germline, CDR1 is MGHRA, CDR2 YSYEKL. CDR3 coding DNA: TGCGCCAGCAGCCAAGGCGAGGGAGGTTCCTACGAGCAGTACTTC. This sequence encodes CASSQGEGGSYEQYF.

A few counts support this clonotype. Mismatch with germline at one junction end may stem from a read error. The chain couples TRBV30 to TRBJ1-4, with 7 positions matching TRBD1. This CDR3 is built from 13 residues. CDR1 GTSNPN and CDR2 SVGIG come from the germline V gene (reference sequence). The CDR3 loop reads CAWSIQGMGGLFF. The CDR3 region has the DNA TGTGCCTGGAGTATACAGGGGATGGGCGGGCTGTTCTTT.

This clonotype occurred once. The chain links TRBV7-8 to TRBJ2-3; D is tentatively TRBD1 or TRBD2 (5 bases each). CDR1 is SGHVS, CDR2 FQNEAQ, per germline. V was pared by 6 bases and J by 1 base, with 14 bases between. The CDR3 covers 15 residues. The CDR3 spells CASSSGTACTDTQYF. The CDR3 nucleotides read TGTGCCAGCAGTTCCGGGACGGCTTGCACAGATACGCAGTATTTT.

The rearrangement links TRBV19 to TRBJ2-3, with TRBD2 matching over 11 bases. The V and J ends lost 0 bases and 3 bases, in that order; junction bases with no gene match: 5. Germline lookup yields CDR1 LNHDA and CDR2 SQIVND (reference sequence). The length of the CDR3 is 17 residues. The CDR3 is CASSIDIAGGPTDTQYF. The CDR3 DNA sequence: TGTGCCAGTAGTATAGATATAGCGGGGGGGCCTACAGATACGCAGTATTTT.

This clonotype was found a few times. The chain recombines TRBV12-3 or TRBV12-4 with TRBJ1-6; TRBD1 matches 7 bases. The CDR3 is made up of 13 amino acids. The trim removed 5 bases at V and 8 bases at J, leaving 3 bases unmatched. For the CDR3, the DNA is TGTGCCAGCAGTCGAACAGGGGATTCACCCCTCCACTTT. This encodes CASSRTGDSPLHF.

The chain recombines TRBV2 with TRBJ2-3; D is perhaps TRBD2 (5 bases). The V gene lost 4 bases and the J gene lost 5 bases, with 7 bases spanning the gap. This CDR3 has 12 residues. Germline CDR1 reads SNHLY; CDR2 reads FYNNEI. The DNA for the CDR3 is TGTGCCAGCAGTGCCGGACTAGATACGCAGTATTTT. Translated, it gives CASSAGLDTQYF.

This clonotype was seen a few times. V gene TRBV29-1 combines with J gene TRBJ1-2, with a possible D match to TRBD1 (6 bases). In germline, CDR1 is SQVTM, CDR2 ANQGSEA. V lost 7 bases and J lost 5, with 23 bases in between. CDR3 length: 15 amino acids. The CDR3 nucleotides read TGCAGCGCATGGGGGGCAGGGGCTGATTATTATGGCTACACCTTC. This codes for CSAWGAGADYYGYTF.

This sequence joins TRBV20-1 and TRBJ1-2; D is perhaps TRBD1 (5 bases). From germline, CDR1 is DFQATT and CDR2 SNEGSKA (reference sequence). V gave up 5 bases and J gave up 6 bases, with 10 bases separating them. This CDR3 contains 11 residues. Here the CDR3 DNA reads TGCAGTGCTTCGGACATCGATGGCTACACCTTC. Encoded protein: CSASDIDGYTF.

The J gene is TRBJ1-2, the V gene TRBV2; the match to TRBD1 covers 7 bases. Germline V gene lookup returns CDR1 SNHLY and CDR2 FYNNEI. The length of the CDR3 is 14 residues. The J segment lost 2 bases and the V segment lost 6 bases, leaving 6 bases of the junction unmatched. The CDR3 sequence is CASRLDRVNYGYTF. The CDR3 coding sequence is TGTGCCAGCAGACTCGACAGGGTGAACTATGGCTACACCTTC.

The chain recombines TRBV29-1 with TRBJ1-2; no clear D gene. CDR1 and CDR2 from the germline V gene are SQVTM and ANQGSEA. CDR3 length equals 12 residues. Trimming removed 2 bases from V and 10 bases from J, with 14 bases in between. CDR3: CSVELQVGVYTF. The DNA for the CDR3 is TGCAGCGTTGAACTCCAGGTCGGAGTCTACACCTTC. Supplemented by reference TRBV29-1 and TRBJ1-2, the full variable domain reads SAVISQKPSRDICQRGTSLTIQCQVDSQVTMMFWYRQQPGQSLTLIATANQGSEATYESGFVIDKFPISRPNLTFSTLTVSNMSPEDSSIYLCSVELQVGVYTFGSGTRLTVV.

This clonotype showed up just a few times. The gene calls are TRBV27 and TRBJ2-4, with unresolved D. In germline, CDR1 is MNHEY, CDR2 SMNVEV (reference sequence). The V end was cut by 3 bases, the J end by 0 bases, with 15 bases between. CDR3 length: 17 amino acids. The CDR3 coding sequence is TGTGCCAGCAGTTTCCCGCCCCAAGGGCTAGCCAAAAACATTCAGTACTTC. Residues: CASSFPPQGLAKNIQYF.

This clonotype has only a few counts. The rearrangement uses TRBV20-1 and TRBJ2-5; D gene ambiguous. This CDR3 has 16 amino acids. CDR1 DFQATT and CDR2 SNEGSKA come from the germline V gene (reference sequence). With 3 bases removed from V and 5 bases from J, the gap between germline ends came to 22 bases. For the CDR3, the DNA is TGCAGTGCTAGTGCTTTGGCAGGTCAAAGTCAGGAGACCCAGTACTTC. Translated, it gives CSASALAGQSQETQYF.

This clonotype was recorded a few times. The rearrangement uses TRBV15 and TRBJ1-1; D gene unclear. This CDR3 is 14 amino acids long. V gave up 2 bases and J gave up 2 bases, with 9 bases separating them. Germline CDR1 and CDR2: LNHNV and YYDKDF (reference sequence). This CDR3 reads CATSRPTPNTEAFF. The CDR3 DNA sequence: TGTGCCACCAGCAGACCCACACCAAACACTGAAGCTTTCTTT.

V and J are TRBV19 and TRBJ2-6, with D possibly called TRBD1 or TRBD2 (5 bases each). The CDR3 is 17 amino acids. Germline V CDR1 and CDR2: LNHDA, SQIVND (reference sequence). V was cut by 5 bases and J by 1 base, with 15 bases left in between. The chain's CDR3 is CASSWAQGPSGANVLTF. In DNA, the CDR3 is TGTGCCAGTAGTTGGGCGCAGGGACCGTCTGGGGCCAACGTCCTGACTTTC.

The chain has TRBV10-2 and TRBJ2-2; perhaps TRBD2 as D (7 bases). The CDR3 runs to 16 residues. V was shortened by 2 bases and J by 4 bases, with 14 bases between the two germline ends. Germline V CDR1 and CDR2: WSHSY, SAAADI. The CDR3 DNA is TGCGCCAGCAGTGAGATGGGGGGGGGCTTCACCGGGGAGCTGTTTTTT. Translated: CASSEMGGGFTGELFF.

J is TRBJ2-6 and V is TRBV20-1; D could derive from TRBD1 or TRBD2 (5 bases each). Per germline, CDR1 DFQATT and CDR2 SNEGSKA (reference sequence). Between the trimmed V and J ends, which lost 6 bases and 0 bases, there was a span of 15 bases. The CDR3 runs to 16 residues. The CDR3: CSAARDRLSGANVLTF. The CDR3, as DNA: TGCAGTGCCGCCAGGGACCGCCTCTCTGGGGCCAACGTCCTGACTTTC.

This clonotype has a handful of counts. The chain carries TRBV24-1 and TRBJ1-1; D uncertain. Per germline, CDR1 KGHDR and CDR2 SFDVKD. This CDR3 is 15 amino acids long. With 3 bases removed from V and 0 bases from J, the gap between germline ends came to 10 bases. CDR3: CATSDPRGVNTEAFF. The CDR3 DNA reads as TGTGCCACCAGTGATCCGCGCGGGGTGAACACTGAAGCTTTCTTT.

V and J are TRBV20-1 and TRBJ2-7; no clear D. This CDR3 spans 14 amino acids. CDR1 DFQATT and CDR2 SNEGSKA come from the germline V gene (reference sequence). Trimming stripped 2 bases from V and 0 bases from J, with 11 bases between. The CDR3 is CSARPSTVSYEQYF. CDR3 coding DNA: TGCAGTGCTAGACCTAGTACCGTCTCCTACGAGCAGTACTTC.